This record concerns one TCR beta chain sequence. Its antigen is not known. J was trimmed by 6 bases and V by 5 bases; bases with no gene match: 13. Germline CDR1 MDHEN, CDR2 SYDVKM. This CDR3 has 16 amino acids. The data are from a study of cytomegalovirus exposure and HLA in healthy donors. Study-wide points: In vitro experiments confirmed that a few CMV-associated chains were specific for CMV antigens. Researchers catalogued around 150 TCR beta chains as cytomegalovirus-associated. With high specificity and sensitivity, the classifier reportedly diagnosed cytomegalovirus status.

The repertoire was sequenced with immunoSEQ multiplex PCR; TCRdb's copy has only in-frame clones and lacks some. The sample has over 200,000 clones, 85% to 90% seen once. This sequence originates from a woman aged 18-35 years in good health and CMV-seronegative. The chain carries TRBV28 and TRBJ2-3; TRBD2 aligns across 8 bases. Material: PBMCs. The CDR3 nucleotides read TGTGCCAGCAGTCCAAGGGGTAGCGGGATTCTCGATACGCAGTATTTT. Amino acid sequence: CASSPRGSGILDTQYF.